This T cell receptor beta chain was retrieved from a study of cytomegalovirus exposure and HLA in healthy donors. The germline V gene encodes CDR1 KGHSH and CDR2 LQKENI. The CDR3 is made up of 14 amino acids. Trimming removed 0 bases from V and 6 bases from J, with 12 bases in between. Sequenced by immunoSEQ multiplex PCR; TCRdb stores in-frame clones only, minus some. The sample lists roughly 300,000 clones, 75% to 90% seen once, with 0.65% to 0.85% in the top ten. This chain links TRBV18 with TRBJ2-7; D unresolved. This clonotype was sampled from a woman aged 18-30 years in good health and CMV-seronegative. Sequenced sample: PBMCs. In DNA form, the CDR3 reads TGTGCCAGCTCACCACCGGCGGTAGCTAGCGAGCAGTACTTC. The encoded protein is CASSPPAVASEQYF.